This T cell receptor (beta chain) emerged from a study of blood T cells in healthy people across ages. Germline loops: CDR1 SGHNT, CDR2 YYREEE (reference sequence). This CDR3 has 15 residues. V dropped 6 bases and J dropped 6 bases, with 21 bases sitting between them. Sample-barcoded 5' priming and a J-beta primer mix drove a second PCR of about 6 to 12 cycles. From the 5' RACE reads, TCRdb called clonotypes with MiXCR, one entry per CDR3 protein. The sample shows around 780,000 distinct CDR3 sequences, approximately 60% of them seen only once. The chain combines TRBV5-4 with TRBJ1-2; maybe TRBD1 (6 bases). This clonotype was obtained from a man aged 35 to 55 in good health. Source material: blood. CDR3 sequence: CASNMKQGFTNGYTF. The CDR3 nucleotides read TGTGCCAGCAACATGAAACAGGGCTTTACGAATGGCTACACCTTC. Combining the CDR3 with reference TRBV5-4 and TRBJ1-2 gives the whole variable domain ETGVTQSPTHLIKTRGQQVTLRCSSQSGHNTVSWYQQALGQGPQFIFQYYREEENGRGNFPPRFSGLQFPNYSSELNVNALELDDSALYLCASNMKQGFTNGYTFGSGTRLTVV.